The clone carrying this TCR beta chain was observed many times. TCR cDNA molecules each had a unique molecular identifier. TCRdb reprocessed the 5' RACE reads with MiXCR, giving one entry per CDR3 protein. This sample has roughly 70,000 distinct CDR3 sequences; 7.5% to 10% occur once, and the top ten carry about 2%. The time point: blood at routine non-recurrence follow-up after resection. Whole RNA came from tumor, nontumor lung or frozen PBMC and was sequenced without being sorted. The length of the CDR3 is 14 residues. Trimming cost V 1 base and J 6 bases, with 9 bases left between them. The germline V gene encodes CDR1 SEHNR and CDR2 FQNEAQ (reference sequence). The sample originates from a study of spatial heterogeneity in lung cancer. Whole-study context: Samples were obtained from approximately 76 donors, all untreated early-stage non-small cell lung cancer patients.

The chain recombines TRBV7-9 with TRBJ2-2; maybe TRBD2 (5 bases). The sequence was collected from a female donor with early-stage non-small cell lung cancer. Source: PBMCs, taken at follow-up. The CDR3 coding sequence is TGTGCCAGCAGCTTAGTTGGAGGTCCCGGGGAGCTGTTTTTT. Residues: CASSLVGGPGELFF.